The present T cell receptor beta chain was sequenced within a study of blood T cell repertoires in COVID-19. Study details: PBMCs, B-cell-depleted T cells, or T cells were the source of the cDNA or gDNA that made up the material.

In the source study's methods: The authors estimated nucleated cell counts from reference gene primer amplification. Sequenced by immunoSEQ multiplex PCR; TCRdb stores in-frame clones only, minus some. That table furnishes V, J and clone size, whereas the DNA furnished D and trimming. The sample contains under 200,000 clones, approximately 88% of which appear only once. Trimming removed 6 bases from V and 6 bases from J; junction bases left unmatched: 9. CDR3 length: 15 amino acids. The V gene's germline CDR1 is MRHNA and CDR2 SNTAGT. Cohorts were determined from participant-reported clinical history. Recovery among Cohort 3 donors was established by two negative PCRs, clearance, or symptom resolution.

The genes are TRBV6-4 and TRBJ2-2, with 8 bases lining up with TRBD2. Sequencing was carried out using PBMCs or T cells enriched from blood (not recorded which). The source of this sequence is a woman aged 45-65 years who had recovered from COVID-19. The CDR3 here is CASRPGSGVAGELFF. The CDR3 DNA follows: TGTGCCAGCAGACCAGGTAGCGGGGTCGCCGGGGAGCTGTTTTTT.